The next 5 T cell receptor beta chains were all read from a single sample in a study of cytomegalovirus exposure and HLA in healthy donors. Assay: immunoSEQ multiplex PCR; the TCRdb copy retains only in-frame clones and omits some. This sample has 180,000 or so clones, with roughly nine tenths found just once. The specimen sequenced was PBMCs. Every receptor here comes from a man aged 18 to 35 in good health and CMV-seropositive.

This rearrangement joins TRBV7-9 to TRBJ2-6; D call uncertain. V was cut by 0 bases and J by 2 bases, with 11 bases left in between. Germline lookup yields CDR1 SEHNR and CDR2 FQNEAQ (reference sequence). There are 17 residues in the CDR3. The CDR3 DNA sequence: TGTGCCAGCAGCTTAGCGCTGTCAGGTACTGGGGCCAACGTCCTGACTTTC. This sequence encodes CASSLALSGTGANVLTF.

The genes are TRBV5-1 and TRBJ1-2; 7 bases are a match to TRBD1. Germline V CDR1 and CDR2: SGHRS, YFSETQ. With 4 bases clipped from V and 4 bases from J, the junction kept 7 bases outside the gene matches. The CDR3 covers 14 residues. The CDR3: CASSPDQGGYGYTF. The DNA for the CDR3 is TGCGCCAGCAGCCCAGACCAGGGGGGCTATGGCTACACCTTC.

The gene calls are TRBV5-1 and TRBJ1-1; TRBD1 matches at 10 bases. CDR3 size: 15 residues. Germline-derived CDR1 and CDR2 are SGHRS and YFSETQ. The V segment lost 1 base and the J segment 3 bases; nucleotides outside the gene matches: 3. CDR3 amino acids: CASSLPGQGHTEAFF. CDR3 bases: TGCGCCAGCAGCTTGCCGGGACAGGGGCACACTGAAGCTTTCTTT.

The V gene is TRBV2, the J gene TRBJ1-2; no definite D call. V was clipped by 8 bases and J by 3 bases, with 16 bases between them. The CDR3 sequence is 14 residues long. The germline V gene has CDR1 SNHLY and CDR2 FYNNEI. The DNA for the CDR3 is TGTGCCAGCGAGGTTGTCCGAGCAGACTATGGCTACACCTTC. Protein product: CASEVVRADYGYTF. Full variable domain (rest looked up from reference TRBV2 and TRBJ1-2): EPEVTQTPSHQVTQMGQEVILRCVPISNHLYFYWYRQILGQKVEFLVSFYNNEISEKSEIFDDQFSVERPDGSNFTLKIRSTKLEDSAMYFCASEVVRADYGYTFGSGTRLTVV.

The chain employs TRBV6-1 and TRBJ1-1, with TRBD1 matching over 10 bases. Trimming at V came to 0 bases and at J to 8 bases, leaving 6 bases not matched to a gene. This CDR3 comprises 15 residues. Germline CDR1 is MNHNS and CDR2 is SASEGT. The CDR3 DNA reads as TGTGCCAGCAGTGAAGCGGGACAGGGGTTTCGCGAAGCTTTCTTT. This codes for CASSEAGQGFREAFF.